This T cell receptor beta chain was profiled in a study of PD-1 blockade in mismatch repair-deficient tumors. Per the germline V gene, CDR1 is SGHVS and CDR2 is FNYEAQ. The CDR3 loop spans 15 amino acids. Trimming shortened V by 7 bases and J by 0 bases, and 12 bases separated the two germline ends. Profiled with immunoSEQ multiplex PCR; TCRdb holds only in-frame clones, not every one. The table lists 25,000 to 30,000 clones, approximately 84% of them singletons. The sequences come from PBMCs, collected before pembrolizumab treatment. This TCR was recovered from an adult with mismatch repair-deficient cancer. The chain combines TRBV7-6 with TRBJ2-2, with D possibly matching TRBD1 (6 bases). The CDR3 DNA sequence: TGTGCCAGCAAGCGAGGGACATCGAACACCGGGGAGCTGTTTTTT. Amino acids: CASKRGTSNTGELFF.